Below, 15 T cell receptor beta chains from the same sample are listed, as sequenced in a study of T cell clusters in autoimmune cytopenias. One tube held mixed TRB-A and TRB-B primer pools for touch-down PCR. TCRdb reprocessed the multiplex PCR reads, with one entry per CDR3 protein and no DNA. The sample has about 3,200 distinct CDR3 sequences. TRB was amplified from around 250 ng of peripheral blood genomic DNA per sample. The sequenced material came from peripheral blood. The source of these receptors is a human donor with an autoimmune cytopenia or autoimmune hepatitis (not recorded which).

Its frequency marks this clonotype as medium-sized (0.01 to 0.1%). The chain is built from TRBV7-2 and TRBJ2-3; TCRdb calls TRBD2, which cannot be checked without DNA. Per the germline V gene, CDR1 is SGHTA and CDR2 is FQGNSA. The CDR3 contains 14 residues. CDR3 in amino acids: CATRLDQAGDTQYF.

This clonotype is deemed medium-sized (0.01 to 0.1%) by its frequency. The V call is TRBV7-6, the J call TRBJ2-2; the TRBD2 assignment by TCRdb is unverifiable without DNA. Per germline, CDR1 SGHVS and CDR2 FNYEAQ. This CDR3 contains 19 residues. Here the CDR3 reads CASLPLTGKWEARTGELFF.

Measured by frequency, this clonotype is large. The chain is built from TRBV19 and TRBJ2-3. Germline CDR1 is LNHDA and CDR2 is SQIVND (reference sequence). The CDR3 has 13 amino acids. The CDR3 protein is CASRTASTDTQYF. Full variable domain (missing parts from reference TRBV19 and TRBJ2-3): DGGITQSPKYLFRKEGQNVTLSCEQNLNHDAMYWYRQDPGQGLRLIYYSQIVNDFQKGDIAEGYSVSREKKESFPLTVTSAQKNPTAFYLCASRTASTDTQYFGPGTRLTVL.

Considering frequency, this clonotype is medium-sized. The chain couples TRBV27 to TRBJ2-1; the TCRdb D gene call, TRBD1, has no DNA to confirm it. CDR1 is MNHEY and CDR2 is SMNVEV in the germline V gene (reference sequence). The CDR3 is made up of 14 amino acids. CDR3 amino acids: CASSLRGQGSEQFF.

This clonotype is identified as medium-sized from frequency. The gene calls are TRBV24-1 and TRBJ2-7; TCRdb gives TRBD1 as the D gene, but with no DNA this cannot be confirmed. Germline V gives CDR1 KGHDR, CDR2 SFDVKD. The CDR3 runs 11 residues. CDR3 amino acids: CATSRGSRQYF.

By frequency, this clonotype registers medium-sized (0.01 to 0.1%). The rearrangement joins TRBV24-1 to TRBJ2-3; checking the TCRdb D call of TRBD2 is not possible without DNA. Germline V CDR1 and CDR2: KGHDR, SFDVKD. The CDR3 has 17 residues. CDR3 protein: CATSDPGLADSTDTQYF.

This clonotype is deemed medium-sized by its frequency. The chain uses TRBV7-2 and TRBJ1-2; the TCRdb call, TRBD1, lacks DNA for checking. This CDR3 has 18 residues. CDR1 and CDR2 from the germline V gene are SGHTA and FQGNSA. The CDR3 spells CASSLDSGQAIANYGYTF. Full variable domain (rest looked up from reference TRBV7-2 and TRBJ1-2): GAGVSQSPSNKVTEKGKDVELRCDPISGHTALYWYRQSLGQGLEFLIYFQGNSAPDKSGLPSDRFSAERTGGSVSTLTIQRTQQEDSAVYLCASSLDSGQAIANYGYTFGSGTRLTVV.

According to its frequency, this clonotype is medium-sized (0.01 to 0.1%). The chain has TRBV6-5 and TRBJ2-4; the TCRdb call, TRBD1, lacks DNA for checking. CDR3 length equals 14 residues. Germline CDR1 MNHEY, CDR2 SVGAGI. The CDR3 reads CASSSGFGKNIQYF.

Its frequency marks this clonotype as medium-sized. The V call is TRBV20-1, the J call TRBJ2-1; TCRdb's D call of TRBD2 is untestable without DNA. The germline gives CDR1 DFQATT, CDR2 SNEGSKA (reference sequence). The CDR3 is 14 residues long. The CDR3 region is CSAATSGIGNEQFF.

Frequency places this clonotype as medium-sized. The chain combines TRBV7-2 with TRBJ2-5; the D gene TCRdb calls, TRBD1, cannot be checked with no DNA. Germline V lookup: CDR1 SGHTA, CDR2 FQGNSA. The CDR3 has 15 amino acids. The CDR3 loop is CASSQIGTLQETQYF.

Frequency places this clonotype as medium-sized. The chain links TRBV10-3 to TRBJ2-7; absent DNA, TCRdb's TRBD1 call cannot be checked. CDR3 length: 18 amino acids. The germline gives CDR1 ENHRY, CDR2 SYGVKD. The CDR3 region is CAISVTEVIGTGAYEQYF.

Judged by frequency, this clonotype is medium-sized. The rearrangement links TRBV6-1 to TRBJ1-2. Germline V gene data show CDR1 as MNHNS and CDR2 as SASEGT. The CDR3 is 13 residues long. The CDR3 reads CASRRDPNYGYTF.

This clonotype is called medium-sized based on its frequency. The genes are TRBV7-9 and TRBJ2-3; TCRdb returns TRBD1, unconfirmable since there is no DNA. This CDR3 spans 15 amino acids. Germline lookup yields CDR1 SEHNR and CDR2 FQNEAQ (reference sequence). The CDR3 protein is CASSLGMGATDTQYF. The full variable domain, with the rest looked up from reference TRBV7-9 and TRBJ2-3, is DTGVSQNPRHKITKRGQNVTFRCDPISEHNRLYWYRQTLGQGPEFLTYFQNEAQLEKSRLLSDRFSAERPKGSFSTLEIQRTEQGDSAMYLCASSLGMGATDTQYFGPGTRLTVL.

Its frequency marks this clonotype as medium-sized (0.01 to 0.1%). The chain recombines TRBV29-1 with TRBJ2-3; without DNA, the TCRdb call of TRBD1 cannot be checked. The CDR3 is 16 amino acids. Germline assignment: CDR1 SQVTM and CDR2 ANQGSEA. CDR3 amino acids: CSAGSNVDRGSGTQYF.

In terms of frequency, this clonotype is medium-sized. The chain carries TRBV7-9 and TRBJ2-5; without DNA, the TCRdb call of TRBD1 cannot be checked. The CDR3 covers 17 residues. CDR1 SEHNR and CDR2 FQNEAQ come from the germline V gene (reference sequence). CDR3: CASSLAPAGAARETQYF. The variable domain in full, with the rest retrieved from reference TRBV7-9 and TRBJ2-5, is DTGVSQNPRHKITKRGQNVTFRCDPISEHNRLYWYRQTLGQGPEFLTYFQNEAQLEKSRLLSDRFSAERPKGSFSTLEIQRTEQGDSAMYLCASSLAPAGAARETQYFGPGTRLLVL.